The 32 T cell receptor beta chains presented below share a single source sample, sequenced in a study of post-analysis software for immune sequencing data. General observations from the study: Compared with controls, patients had more of five TRBV segments, including TRBV5-6, TRBV5-1 and TRBV20-1.

Carried by the TCR beta cDNA libraries were unique molecular identifiers. TCRdb re-called the PCR reads through MiXCR, storing one row per CDR3 protein. The sample includes 800,000 to 950,000 distinct CDR3 sequences, roughly 50% of them seen just once. Antigen specificity for these receptors is unknown. The source material was blood. The receptors come from a girl between 10 and 17 years old with multiple sclerosis.

This chain links TRBV20-1 with TRBJ2-7; perhaps TRBD1 as D (5 bases). The assigned J gene may be wrong: the sequence end matches TRBJ2-4 better. Germline lookup yields CDR1 DFQATT and CDR2 SNEGSKA (reference sequence). This CDR3 contains 14 residues. The CDR3 coding sequence is TGCAGTGCTAAGGGCGCAGGGCAATCAAACATTCAGTACTTC. This encodes CSAKGAGQSNIQYF.

This chain connects TRBV12-3 or TRBV12-4 to TRBJ2-1, with TRBD2 matching over 9 bases. The junction had 4 bases not matched to a gene; V was cut back by 6 bases and J by 13 bases. CDR3 length: 11 amino acids. The CDR3 spells CASSPGLAQFF. The CDR3 nucleotides are TGTGCCAGCAGCCCGGGACTAGCCCAGTTCTTC.

This sequence joins TRBV28 and TRBJ2-1, with D possibly TRBD2 on 5 matching bases. CDR1 MDHEN and CDR2 SYDVKM come from the germline V gene. Trimming took off 8 bases at V and 4 bases at J, with 9 bases between the two ends. The CDR3 spans 12 residues. CDR3 sequence: CASERNYNEQFF. In DNA form, the CDR3 reads TGTGCCAGCGAGCGGAATTACAATGAGCAGTTCTTC.

This clonotype was seen more than once but under ten times. The chain has TRBV5-1 and TRBJ2-5; possibly TRBD2 for D (5 bases). V lost 4 bases to trimming and J lost 3 bases, with 16 bases between them. Germline V gene data show CDR1 as SGHRS and CDR2 as YFSETQ. This CDR3 is built from 15 residues. CDR3 in amino acids: CASSPSVRGEETQYF. CDR3 in DNA: TGCGCCAGCAGCCCTAGTGTACGGGGAGAAGAGACCCAGTACTTC.

The V call is TRBV3-1, the J call TRBJ1-1; no definite D call. This CDR3 region has 13 residues. The germline V gene has CDR1 LGHDT and CDR2 YNNKEL (reference sequence). Trimming shortened V by 3 bases and J by 1 base, and 6 bases separated the two germline ends. The CDR3 sequence: CASSQVENTEAFF. CDR3 bases: TGTGCCAGCAGCCAGGTCGAGAACACTGAAGCTTTCTTT.

V is TRBV5-1 and J is TRBJ2-1, with TRBD2 matching 8 bases. Germline trimming cut 4 bases from V and 6 bases from J; bases unmatched to any gene: 12. CDR3 length: 16 amino acids. The germline V gene encodes CDR1 SGHRS and CDR2 YFSETQ. The CDR3 coding sequence is TGCGCCAGCAGCGTCTGGTCCGGGAGGGCCATCAATGAGCAGTTCTTC. This gives the protein CASSVWSGRAINEQFF.

The chain is built from TRBV7-2 and TRBJ2-1; D might be TRBD2 (5 bases). CDR3 length equals 14 residues. Per the germline V gene, CDR1 is SGHTA and CDR2 is FQGNSA. V was trimmed by 2 bases and J by 4 bases, leaving 9 bases between them. The CDR3 coding sequence is TGTGCCAGCAGCTTATCCGGGGTATACAATGAGCAGTTCTTC. This sequence encodes CASSLSGVYNEQFF.

J is TRBJ2-7 and V is TRBV11-2; D is perhaps TRBD1 or TRBD2 (5 bases each). Germline V CDR1 and CDR2: SGHAT, FQNNGV. The CDR3 loop spans 16 amino acids. The germline V and J ends were trimmed by 6 bases and 0 bases, with 18 bases remaining between them. The CDR3 coding sequence is TGTGCCAGCAGTCGCTTTGGGGGTGCCAGCTCCTACGAGCAGTACTTC. This codes for CASSRFGGASSYEQYF.

The chain carries TRBV5-1 and TRBJ2-7; D might be TRBD1 or TRBD2, each matching 5 bases. The CDR3 extends over 16 amino acids. Germline V gene sequence: CDR1 SGHRS, CDR2 YFSETQ. Trimming cost V 3 bases and J 0 bases, with 16 bases left between them. The CDR3 nucleotides read TGCGCCAGCAGCTCGACACCCGCAGGGAGCTCCTACGAGCAGTACTTC. It is translated as CASSSTPAGSSYEQYF.

The chain employs TRBV20-1 and TRBJ1-2; TRBD1 matches 9 bases. The J segment lost 8 bases and the V segment lost 2 bases, leaving 21 bases of the junction unmatched. Germline assignment: CDR1 DFQATT and CDR2 SNEGSKA (reference sequence). The CDR3 is 18 residues long. CDR3 region: CSARSYVPDRGSSGGYTF. DNA of the CDR3: TGCAGTGCTAGATCCTACGTCCCGGACAGGGGTTCGTCTGGAGGCTACACCTTC.

The rearrangement links TRBV4-1 to TRBJ1-2; D is unclear. There are 16 residues in the CDR3. With 0 bases removed from V and 0 bases from J, the gap between germline ends came to 11 bases. Per the germline V gene, CDR1 is MGHRA and CDR2 is YSYEKL. The CDR3, as DNA: TGCGCCAGCAGCCAAGATAGACCGGCAGCTAACTATGGCTACACCTTC. This encodes CASSQDRPAANYGYTF.

A remark on this clonotype: A read error may produce the germline difference seen at one junction end. The rearrangement joins TRBV12-3 or TRBV12-4 to TRBJ2-7; 9 bases match TRBD1. The length of the CDR3 is 14 residues. The CDR3 is CVSTTRTGAYEQYF. The DNA of the CDR3 is TGTGTCAGCACCACTCGGACAGGGGCCTACGAGCAGTACTTC.

V and J are TRBV7-3 and TRBJ1-1; D not certain. The V end was cut by 4 bases, the J end by 3 bases, with 18 bases between. In germline, CDR1 is SGHTA, CDR2 FQGTGA. The CDR3 runs 16 residues. CDR3 region: CASSSLPGPPYTEAFF. In DNA, the CDR3 is TGTGCCAGCAGCTCGCTCCCGGGCCCTCCTTACACTGAAGCTTTCTTT.

The rearrangement joins TRBV12-3 or TRBV12-4 to TRBJ2-1; 8 nucleotides match TRBD1. This CDR3 is built from 14 residues. With V trimmed by 6 bases and J by 2 bases, 3 bases remained unmatched. For the CDR3, the DNA is TGTGCCAGCAGGGAGGGACAGGCCTACAATGAGCAGTTCTTC. It is translated as CASREGQAYNEQFF.

In this sample, this clonotype turned up a few times. The V call is TRBV6-5, the J call TRBJ2-2; D is undetermined. The CDR3 is 13 amino acids. The ends were cut back, 6 bases at V and 0 bases at J, with 5 bases in the middle. CDR1 is MNHEY and CDR2 is SVGAGI in the germline V gene. The CDR3 loop reads CASRGANTGELFF. In DNA, the CDR3 is TGTGCCAGCAGGGGTGCGAACACCGGGGAGCTGTTTTTT.

This clonotype was counted at least ten times. The chain is built from TRBV29-1 and TRBJ2-7; either TRBD1 or TRBD2 may supply D (6 bases each). The V end was cut by 3 bases, the J end by 0 bases, with 12 bases between. This CDR3 is built from 14 residues. Germline lookup yields CDR1 SQVTM and CDR2 ANQGSEA. DNA of the CDR3: TGCAGCGTTGATGAGGGGGGCAACTCCTACGAGCAGTACTTC. Encoded protein: CSVDEGGNSYEQYF.

The V call is TRBV5-1, the J call TRBJ2-7; 7 positions agree with TRBD2. The J call may be in error: the DNA end matches TRBJ2-5 better. Germline CDR1 reads SGHRS; CDR2 reads YFSETQ. CDR3 length: 16 amino acids. Here the CDR3 DNA reads TGCGCCAGCAGCTCCGTTTCCGGGACTACGGGCAGGACCCAGTACTTC. This sequence encodes CASSSVSGTTGRTQYF.

V usage is TRBV7-2 and J usage is TRBJ1-2, with 7 bases matching TRBD1. Germline loops: CDR1 SGHTA, CDR2 FQGNSA. The CDR3 loop spans 14 amino acids. V was pared by 5 bases and J by 2 bases, with 5 bases of the junction left unmatched. The CDR3 protein is CASSPRGVNYGYTF. DNA of the CDR3: TGTGCCAGCAGCCCCAGGGGGGTGAACTATGGCTACACCTTC.

The chain carries TRBV20-1 and TRBJ1-5; D uncertain. V was trimmed by 1 base and J by 7 bases, leaving 14 bases between them. This CDR3 region has 14 residues. Germline CDR1 is DFQATT and CDR2 is SNEGSKA (reference sequence). In DNA form, the CDR3 reads TGCAGTGCTAGAGGTAGCCGTCCGGAGCAGCCCCAGCATTTT. It yields the protein CSARGSRPEQPQHF.

The V gene is TRBV4-1, the J gene TRBJ2-7; D is ambiguous. With 1 base removed from V and 3 bases from J, the gap between germline ends came to 7 bases. Germline values: CDR1 MGHRA, CDR2 YSYEKL. The CDR3 runs to 13 residues. In nucleotides, the CDR3 is TGCGCCAGCAGCCAAGCACAGTACTACGAGCAGTACTTC. Residues: CASSQAQYYEQYF.

The genes are TRBV5-1 and TRBJ2-7; weak D call: TRBD1 (6 bases). Germline-derived CDR1 and CDR2 are SGHRS and YFSETQ. CDR3 length: 15 amino acids. Trimming took 0 bases from V and 3 from J, leaving 13 bases between them. CDR3 nucleotide sequence: TGCGCCAGCAGCTTGGCGGAGCAGGGGATCTACGAGCAGTACTTC. Encoded protein: CASSLAEQGIYEQYF.

The chain employs TRBV10-2 and TRBJ2-7; TRBD2 might be the D (7 bases). The CDR3 loop spans 14 amino acids. Germline V gene data show CDR1 as WSHSY and CDR2 as SAAADI. The ends were cut back, 7 bases at V and 7 bases at J, with 20 bases in the middle. The CDR3 sequence is CASTTGGTLREQYF. CDR3 coding DNA: TGCGCCAGCACAACGGGGGGCACTCTGAGGGAGCAGTACTTC.

Comments on this clonotype: An end of the junction differs from the germline gene, which may be a read error. The gene calls are TRBV7-7 and TRBJ2-7, with 8 bases fitting TRBD2. With the DNA end fitting TRBJ2-5 better, the J assignment may be wrong. This CDR3 region has 17 residues. The germline V gene has CDR1 SSHAT and CDR2 FNYEAQ (reference sequence). The CDR3 region is CTSSLDGTSASKGTQYF. CDR3 nucleotide sequence: TGTACCAGCAGCTTAGATGGGACTAGTGCCAGCAAAGGGACCCAGTACTTC.

Points on this clonotype: A read error may produce the germline difference seen at one junction end. The V and J genes are TRBV5-1 and TRBJ1-1; a weak D match, TRBD1 (5 bases). The length of the CDR3 is 15 residues. CDR1 is SGHRS, CDR2 YFSETQ, per germline. As DNA, the CDR3 is TGTGCCAGCAGCTTGGGGGGGTGGATGAACACTGAAGCTTTCTTT. Residues: CASSLGGWMNTEAFF.

The chain employs TRBV20-1 and TRBJ1-4; D perhaps matches TRBD1 (5 bases). Germline loops: CDR1 DFQATT, CDR2 SNEGSKA (reference sequence). The CDR3 runs to 14 residues. V shed 6 bases and J shed 8 bases, with 19 bases lying between them. CDR3 coding DNA: TGCAGTGCCAGAACGGGACGCCGAGGGGAAAAACTGTTTTTT. Residues: CSARTGRRGEKLFF.

This clonotype has just a few counts. The gene calls are TRBV20-1 and TRBJ2-4; 8 bases agree with TRBD1. The J call may be in error: the DNA end matches TRBJ2-7 better. Germline lookup yields CDR1 DFQATT and CDR2 SNEGSKA (reference sequence). This CDR3 contains 13 residues. CDR3: CSAGEDRVYEQYF. As DNA, the CDR3 is TGCAGTGCAGGGGAGGACAGGGTATACGAGCAGTACTTC.

This clonotype was observed a single time. The rearrangement uses TRBV7-3 and TRBJ2-3; 10 bases map to TRBD2. The germline CDR1 and CDR2 sequences are SGHTA and FQGTGA. After removal of 1 base from V and 6 bases from J, the junction contained 4 bases not matched to a gene. CDR3 size: 15 residues. The CDR3 reads CASSLSSGGSDTQYF. The CDR3, as DNA: TGTGCCAGCAGCTTAAGTAGCGGGGGGTCGGATACGCAGTATTTT.

This clonotype was seen a few times. The rearrangement joins TRBV7-9 to TRBJ2-1; tentative D call: TRBD1 (6 bases). Germline CDR1 reads SEHNR; CDR2 reads FQNEAQ (reference sequence). This CDR3 comprises 12 residues. The V and J ends lost 5 bases and 6 bases respectively, with 8 bases between them. The chain's CDR3 is CASSARGNEQFF. Written as DNA, the CDR3 is TGTGCCAGCAGCGCCAGGGGCAATGAGCAGTTCTTC.

This chain connects TRBV5-1 to TRBJ2-5, with 7 bases identical to TRBD2. V lost 3 bases and J lost 4; bases outside the gene matches: 12. CDR3 length: 16 amino acids. The germline V gene encodes CDR1 SGHRS and CDR2 YFSETQ. The CDR3 reads CASSYSAGREAETQYF. CDR3 coding DNA: TGCGCCAGCAGCTACTCAGCGGGGAGGGAAGCAGAGACCCAGTACTTC.

This clonotype showed up just a few times. The chain employs TRBV7-2 and TRBJ2-5; tentatively, D is TRBD2 (6 bases). This CDR3 region has 14 residues. V lost 0 bases and J 4 bases, leaving 9 bases between the germline ends. The germline V gene encodes CDR1 SGHTA and CDR2 FQGNSA. CDR3 sequence (DNA): TGTGCCAGCAGCTTAGCGGGAGGAGCAGAGACCCAGTACTTC. Amino acids: CASSLAGGAETQYF.

This chain joins TRBV2 and TRBJ1-2; D gene unclear. Germline CDR1 SNHLY, CDR2 FYNNEI. With 4 bases removed from V and 8 bases from J, the gap between germline ends came to 8 bases. The CDR3 is 11 residues long. The CDR3 DNA follows: TGTGCCAGCAGTGGTGGAGGCGGCTACACCTTC. Amino acids: CASSGGGGYTF.

The chain has TRBV12-3 or TRBV12-4 and TRBJ2-1; 8 bases are shared with TRBD1. V gave up 7 bases and J gave up 10 bases; unmatched junction bases: 15. This CDR3 is 15 amino acids long. Here the CDR3 DNA reads TGTGCCAGCACCCCACGGACAGGGAGCAGAGGGGAGCAGTTCTTC. Its protein is CASTPRTGSRGEQFF.